This paragraph covers one TCR beta chain sequence. These data originate in a study of blood T cells in healthy people across ages. A second about 7 to 11 cycle PCR used barcoded and J-beta primers. The template-switch adaptor, which had 12 random nucleotides, put a tag on each cDNA molecule. TCRdb reprocessed the 5' RACE reads via MiXCR and lists one record per CDR3 protein. The table has 700,000 or so distinct CDR3 sequences, over 20% seen once. The CDR3 is made up of 18 amino acids. The V segment lost 3 bases and the J segment 4 bases; nucleotides outside the gene matches: 13. The extraction recovered at least 5.5 micrograms of total RNA per sample.

The chain couples TRBV12-3 or TRBV12-4 to TRBJ2-2; 8 bases are a match to TRBD2. This clonotype originated in a man between 65 and 79 years old in good health. The specimen was blood. CDR3 region: CASSFGRGAIGGTGELFF. CDR3 sequence (DNA): TGTGCCAGCAGTTTCGGGCGGGGGGCCATTGGGGGCACCGGGGAGCTGTTTTTT.